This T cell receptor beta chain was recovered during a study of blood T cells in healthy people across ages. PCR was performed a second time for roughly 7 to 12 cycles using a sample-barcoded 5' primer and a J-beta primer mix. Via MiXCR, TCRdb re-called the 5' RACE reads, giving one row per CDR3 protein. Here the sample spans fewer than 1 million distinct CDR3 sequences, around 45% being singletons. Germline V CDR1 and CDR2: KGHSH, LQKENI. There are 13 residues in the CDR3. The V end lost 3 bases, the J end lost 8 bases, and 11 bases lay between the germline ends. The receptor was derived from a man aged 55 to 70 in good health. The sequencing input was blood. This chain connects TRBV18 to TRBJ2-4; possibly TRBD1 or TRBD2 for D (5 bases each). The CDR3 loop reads CASSPAGTYIQYF. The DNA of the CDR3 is TGTGCCAGCTCACCGGCAGGGACGTACATTCAGTACTTC.